Below, 16 T cell receptor beta chains from the same sample are listed, as sequenced in a study of T cells in Graves' hyperthyroidism and ophthalmopathy. Amplified TCR beta CDR3 regions derived from RNA transcripts. First-round RT-PCR of the TCR CDR3 relied on the HTBI primer set. TCRdb recomputed calls from the multiplex PCR reads with MiXCR, one row per CDR3 protein. This table holds 600,000 or so distinct CDR3 sequences, 15% to 20% found once. Sequencing input: blood. These receptors were obtained from a woman in her thirties with Graves' hyperthyroidism.

This clonotype was found many times. The CDR3 region is CASRTGLAGPNEQFF. In nucleotides, the CDR3 is TGTGCCAGCAGGACGGGACTAGCGGGGCCTAATGAGCAGTTCTTC. The chain combines TRBV7-2 with TRBJ2-1; 13 bases are a match to TRBD2. Germline CDR1 reads SGHTA; CDR2 reads FQGNSA. The CDR3 loop spans 15 amino acids. V lost 6 bases to trimming and J lost 7 bases; unmatched junction nucleotides: 6.

CDR3 sequence reads: CASSLTGRGGHNEQFF. The CDR3, as DNA: TGTGCCAGCAGCTTGACGGGCAGGGGGGGACACAATGAGCAGTTCTTC. The V and J genes are TRBV5-8 and TRBJ2-1; D tentatively fits TRBD1 or TRBD2 (7 bases each). With 1 base removed from V and 5 bases from J, the gap between germline ends came to 16 bases. Per germline, CDR1 SGHTS and CDR2 YDEGEE. The CDR3 contains 16 residues.

The sample holds many counts of this clonotype. For the CDR3, the DNA is TGCGCCAGCAGCCCAACGCTAGCGGGAGATGAGCAGTTCTTC. Residues: CASSPTLAGDEQFF. The V call is TRBV5-1, the J call TRBJ2-1, with 10 bases fitting TRBD2. Germline V lookup: CDR1 SGHRS, CDR2 YFSETQ. V lost 4 bases, J lost 8 bases, and 6 bases stayed unmatched. This CDR3 region has 14 residues.

By share, this clonotype ranks as medium-sized (0.01 to 0.1%). The CDR3 region has the DNA TGTGCCAGCAGTTGGGACAGCTCCTACAATGAGCAGTTCTTC. Translated, it gives CASSWDSSYNEQFF. V gene TRBV6-2 or TRBV6-3 combines with J gene TRBJ2-1, with 7 bases fitting TRBD1. After removal of 4 bases from V and 0 bases from J, the junction contained 0 bases not matched to a gene. The CDR3 is made up of 14 amino acids. Germline lookup yields CDR1 MNHEY and CDR2 SVGEGT.

V usage is TRBV6-2 or TRBV6-3 and J usage is TRBJ2-7; D not certain. The CDR3 has 11 residues. CDR1 is MNHEY, CDR2 SVGEGT, per germline. Between the trimmed V and J ends, which lost 5 bases and 5 bases, there was a span of 7 bases. CDR3 amino acids: CASSHPNEQYF. The DNA for the CDR3 is TGTGCCAGCAGTCACCCAAACGAGCAGTACTTC.

The table lists this clonotype with a few counts. This rearrangement joins TRBV3-1 to TRBJ2-7; D gene unclear. Deletions cut 6 bases from V and 2 bases from J, with 17 bases between. The CDR3 is 15 residues long. The germline V gene has CDR1 LGHDT and CDR2 YNNKEL (reference sequence). The CDR3 region has the DNA TGTGCCAGCAGACTTTCGTGGCGGACCCCCTACGAGCAGTACTTC. Protein sequence: CASRLSWRTPYEQYF.

This clonotype was counted at least ten times. V gene TRBV5-6 combines with J gene TRBJ1-2, with D tentatively TRBD1 (6 bases). The CDR3 extends over 14 amino acids. In germline, CDR1 is SGHDT, CDR2 YYEEEE. Trimming took off 0 bases at V and 3 bases at J, with 9 bases between the two ends. For the CDR3, the DNA is TGTGCCAGCAGCTTGGAGGACAGCTACTATGGCTACACCTTC. It is translated as CASSLEDSYYGYTF.

This clonotype was counted ten times or more. The gene calls are TRBV20-1 and TRBJ2-7, with 9 bases lining up with TRBD1. The CDR3 has 15 amino acids. Germline CDR1 reads DFQATT; CDR2 reads SNEGSKA (reference sequence). J gave up 0 bases and V 6 bases, and 9 bases lay outside the gene matches. The CDR3 coding sequence is TGCAGTGCCTTAGCCCCGGACAGGGGCTCCTACGAGCAGTACTTC. This codes for CSALAPDRGSYEQYF.

This clonotype was counted at least ten times. This chain uses TRBV3-1 with TRBJ1-4, with 9 bases lining up with TRBD1. J was trimmed by 0 bases and V by 5 bases; bases with no gene match: 10. This CDR3 is 18 amino acids long. CDR1 and CDR2 from the germline V gene are LGHDT and YNNKEL (reference sequence). CDR3 nucleotide sequence: TGTGCCAGCAGCGGACCGGGACAGGGTTTCTCAACTAATGAAAAACTGTTTTTT. Translating it yields CASSGPGQGFSTNEKLFF.

Remarks on this clonotype: A much larger clone lies a single base off, so this may be a read error. This chain links TRBV30 with TRBJ1-1, with 9 bases that match TRBD1. The CDR3 totals 15 residues. Germline trimming cut 5 bases from V and 2 bases from J; bases unmatched to any gene: 9. Germline loops: CDR1 GTSNPN, CDR2 SVGIG (reference sequence). CDR3 residues: CAWRAQGQGNTEAFF. In nucleotides, the CDR3 is TGTGCCTGGCGTGCCCAGGGACAGGGAAACACTGAAGCTTTCTTT. The full variable domain, completed using reference TRBV30 and TRBJ1-1, is SQTIHQWPATLVQPVGSPLSLECTVEGTSNPNLYWYRQAAGRGLQLLFYSVGIGQISSEVPQNLSASRPQDRQFILSSKKLLLSDSGFYLCAWRAQGQGNTEAFFGQGTRLTVV.

This clonotype was counted ten times or more. The chain links TRBV5-1 to TRBJ2-3; weak D call: TRBD2 (6 bases). Trimming removed 1 base from V and 8 bases from J, with 11 bases in between. CDR1 is SGHRS, CDR2 YFSETQ, per germline. There are 13 residues in the CDR3. The CDR3 region has the DNA TGCGCCAGCAGCTTGAATAGCGGAGGTACGCAGTATTTT. This sequence encodes CASSLNSGGTQYF.

The chain couples TRBV5-6 to TRBJ2-5; 9 bases match TRBD1. CDR1 is SGHDT, CDR2 YYEEEE, per germline. After removal of 4 bases from V and 5 bases from J, the junction contained 12 bases not matched to a gene. This CDR3 comprises 16 residues. CDR3 amino acids: CASSPRPGQGWETQYF. The CDR3 DNA follows: TGTGCCAGCAGCCCCCGTCCGGGACAGGGATGGGAGACCCAGTACTTC.

This clonotype was seen ten or more times. The chain carries TRBV27 and TRBJ1-6; D perhaps matches TRBD1 (5 bases). Germline values: CDR1 MNHEY, CDR2 SMNVEV (reference sequence). The CDR3 consists of 16 residues. Trimming pared 4 bases from V and 4 bases from J, leaving 14 bases between. The CDR3 DNA sequence: TGTGCCAGCAGTTCCCCGTCGAGGGGTTATAATTCACCCCTCCACTTT. This encodes CASSSPSRGYNSPLHF.

The chain is built from TRBV6-2 or TRBV6-3 and TRBJ2-7; possibly TRBD2 for D (6 bases). Trimming removed 0 bases from V and 2 bases from J, with 14 bases in between. The CDR3 spans 16 residues. The germline CDR1 and CDR2 sequences are MNHEY and SVGEGT. The chain's CDR3 is CASSYSIGEEPYEQYF. Here the CDR3 DNA reads TGTGCCAGCAGTTACTCGATCGGGGAGGAACCCTACGAGCAGTACTTC.

The sample holds a few counts of this clonotype. The rearrangement uses TRBV5-6 and TRBJ2-2; D unresolved. The CDR3 runs 12 residues. CDR1 is SGHDT, CDR2 YYEEEE, per germline. The V end was cut by 2 bases, the J end by 7 bases, with 6 bases between. The DNA for the CDR3 is TGTGCCAGCAGCTTTACCGACGGGGAGCTGTTTTTT. It codes for CASSFTDGELFF. The full variable domain, with the rest looked up from reference TRBV5-6 and TRBJ2-2, is DAGVTQSPTHLIKTRGQQVTLRCSPKSGHDTVSWYQQALGQGPQFIFQYYEEEERQRGNFPDRFSGHQFPNYSSELNVNALLLGDSALYLCASSFTDGELFFGEGSRLTVL.

At least ten counts were recorded for this clonotype. The chain combines TRBV27 with TRBJ2-3; D possibly corresponds to TRBD2 (7 bases). Germline V gives CDR1 MNHEY, CDR2 SMNVEV (reference sequence). This CDR3 has 16 amino acids. The ends were cut back, 9 bases at V and 6 bases at J, with 25 bases in the middle. CDR3 nucleotides: TGTGCCAGGGGAAAAGACGGACCTAAGGGGGGGGATACGCAGTATTTT. Translated: CARGKDGPKGGDTQYF.